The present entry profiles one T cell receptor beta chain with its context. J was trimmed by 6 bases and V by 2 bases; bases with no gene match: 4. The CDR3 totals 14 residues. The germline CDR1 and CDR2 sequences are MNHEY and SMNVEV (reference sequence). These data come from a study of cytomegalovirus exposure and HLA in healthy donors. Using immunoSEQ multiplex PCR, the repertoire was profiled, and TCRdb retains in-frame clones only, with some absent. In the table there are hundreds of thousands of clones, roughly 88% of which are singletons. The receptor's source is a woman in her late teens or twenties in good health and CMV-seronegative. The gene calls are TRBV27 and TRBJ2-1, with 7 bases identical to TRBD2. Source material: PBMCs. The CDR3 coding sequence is TGTGCCAGCAGTTTAGAACGGGAGGTCAATGAGCAGTTCTTC. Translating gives CASSLEREVNEQFF.